The 21 T cell receptor beta chains below all came from one sample that was sequenced in a study of blood T cell repertoires in COVID-19 (dated by TCRdb to about 2020). Library preparation employed the immunoSEQ multiplex PCR assay. TCRdb holds this immuneACCESS table with in-frame rearrangements only. Some clones are missing; in checked studies, unresolved V genes explain under half, and the rest has no known cause. The sample records 150,000 to 200,000 clones, roughly nine tenths of which are singletons. Of the sample, roughly 2.2% is held by the ten largest clones. Sequenced sample: peripheral blood. These receptors all come from a man aged 70 or older with active or convalescent COVID-19.

V and J are TRBV11-2 and TRBJ2-2; 8 positions match TRBD1. The V gene end was trimmed by 3 bases and the J gene end by 4 bases; junction bases not matched to a gene: 4. This CDR3 contains 15 residues. From germline, CDR1 is SGHAT and CDR2 FQNNGV. CDR3 region: CASSFGQGPTGELFF. CDR3 nucleotides: TGTGCCAGCAGCTTCGGACAGGGTCCCACCGGGGAGCTGTTTTTT.

The rearrangement uses TRBV5-6 and TRBJ2-6; 8 bases are shared with TRBD1. V trimming: 5 bases; J trimming: 0 bases; junction bases outside the gene matches: 13. CDR3 length equals 19 residues. The V gene's germline CDR1 is SGHDT and CDR2 YYEEEE. Written as DNA, the CDR3 is TGTGCCAGCAGAGTATTCCGGGACAGGCGCAACTCTGGGGCCAACGTCCTGACTTTC. Amino acids: CASRVFRDRRNSGANVLTF.

The chain links TRBV7-9 to TRBJ2-5, with D possibly being TRBD2 (6 bases). Germline V gene data show CDR1 as SEHNR and CDR2 as FQNEAQ (reference sequence). V lost 0 bases and J lost 5, with 13 bases in between. The CDR3 is 15 amino acids. The CDR3 DNA sequence: TGTGCCAGCAGCTTAGCGCGTGGACGGGGGGAGACCCAGTACTTC. Protein sequence: CASSLARGRGETQYF.

This clone was recorded a few times. This chain connects TRBV6-1 to TRBJ1-6; 7 bases align to TRBD1. Germline V gene lookup returns CDR1 MNHNS and CDR2 SASEGT. The V and J ends lost 4 bases and 7 bases, in that order; junction bases with no gene match: 19. CDR3 length: 19 residues. CDR3 DNA sequence: TGTGCCAGCAGTGCGAAGGGACAGACAGGAGCGGCGCGGAATTCACCCCTCCACTTT. Translation: CASSAKGQTGAARNSPLHF.

V gene TRBV4-3 combines with J gene TRBJ1-2, with 7 bases identical to TRBD1. V lost 2 bases to trimming and J lost 2 bases; unmatched junction nucleotides: 5. Per germline, CDR1 LGHNA and CDR2 YSLEER. The CDR3 has 15 amino acids. The CDR3 DNA sequence: TGCGCCAGCAGCCAAACCGGGACAGCGAACTATGGCTACACCTTC. As protein: CASSQTGTANYGYTF.

A note on this clone: Without the conserved terminal phenylalanine or tryptophan, this CDR3 likely stems from a read error. It is unclear where the CDR3 begins or ends on the DNA, so no DNA is shown, and the CDR3 is as TCRdb lists it. The chain couples TRBV20-1 to TRBJ1-2; the table's D call, TRBD1, has no DNA check behind it. The CDR3 contains 10 residues when both ends are counted. Per germline, CDR1 DFQATT and CDR2 SNEGSKA (reference sequence). The CDR3 reads CSAGYQGVLL.

The CDR3 bases are TGTGCCAGCAGCACCTATAACTATGGCTACACCTTC. Translation gives CASSTYNYGYTF. The V and J genes are TRBV11-2 and TRBJ1-2; D call uncertain. The CDR3 loop spans 12 amino acids. The germline V and J ends were trimmed by 5 bases and 1 base, with 5 bases remaining between them. CDR1 and CDR2 from the germline V gene are SGHAT and FQNNGV.

V usage is TRBV18 and J usage is TRBJ1-6; TRBD1 might be the D (5 bases). The CDR3 totals 15 residues. Trimming took 3 bases from V and 2 from J, leaving 8 bases between them. CDR1 and CDR2 (germline): KGHSH, LQKENI. Here the CDR3 DNA reads TGTGCCAGCTCACCGGGGGGAACCTATAATTCACCCCTCCACTTT. This encodes CASSPGGTYNSPLHF.

This clone was seen a single time. This chain connects TRBV28 to TRBJ1-4; 9 bases are shared with TRBD1. The CDR3 sequence is 16 residues long. Germline V CDR1 and CDR2: MDHEN, SYDVKM. Losses at the gene ends were 6 bases for V and 8 bases for J; bases not matched to a gene: 13. The CDR3 sequence: CASRVRRTGGSEKLFF. The CDR3 coding sequence is TGTGCCAGCAGAGTGCGAAGAACAGGGGGCTCAGAAAAACTGTTTTTT.

The CDR3 sequence is CASSSGTGRNSPLHF. CDR3 in DNA: TGCGCCAGCAGCTCCGGGACAGGGCGAAATTCACCCCTCCACTTT. The J gene is TRBJ1-6, the V gene TRBV5-1; 9 bases map to TRBD1. Germline values: CDR1 SGHRS, CDR2 YFSETQ. This CDR3 comprises 15 residues. V shed 3 bases and J 7 bases; nucleotides not matched to a gene: 5.

V is TRBV28 and J is TRBJ2-7; TRBD1 might be the D (6 bases). V gave up 3 bases and J gave up 2 bases, with 8 bases separating them. CDR3 length equals 13 residues. Per the germline V gene, CDR1 is MDHEN and CDR2 is SYDVKM. The CDR3 DNA reads TGTGCCAGCAGTTTGGACAGCGCCTACGAGCAGTACTTC. Its translation: CASSLDSAYEQYF.

The chain is built from TRBV27 and TRBJ1-4; D ambiguous. CDR3 size: 16 residues. Germline V CDR1 and CDR2: MNHEY, SMNVEV (reference sequence). The V end was cut by 5 bases, the J end by 5 bases, with 18 bases between. Here the CDR3 reads CASSPHWEGPNEKLFF. In DNA, the CDR3 is TGTGCCAGCAGTCCCCATTGGGAGGGCCCAAATGAAAAACTGTTTTTT.

The rearrangement uses TRBV12-3 or TRBV12-4 and TRBJ2-5; a possible D gene is TRBD2 (6 bases). This CDR3 spans 12 amino acids. The V gene lost 4 bases and the J gene lost 3 bases, with 6 bases spanning the gap. CDR3 protein: CASSWGEETQYF. The CDR3 DNA reads TGTGCCAGCAGTTGGGGGGAAGAGACCCAGTACTTC.

This clone was detected only a few times. The chain couples TRBV7-9 to TRBJ2-5, with D unclear. CDR1 is SEHNR, CDR2 FQNEAQ, per germline (reference sequence). This CDR3 has 12 residues. V was trimmed by 6 bases and J by 4 bases, leaving 9 bases between them. In DNA, the CDR3 is TGTGCCAGCAGAACGGGTCTAGAGACCCAGTACTTC. Encoded protein: CASRTGLETQYF. The variable domain in full, completed from reference TRBV7-9 and TRBJ2-5, reads DTGVSQNPRHKITKRGQNVTFRCDPISEHNRLYWYRQTLGQGPEFLTYFQNEAQLEKSRLLSDRFSAERPKGSFSTLEIQRTEQGDSAMYLCASRTGLETQYFGPGTRLLVL.

The rearrangement joins TRBV2 to TRBJ1-1; no firm D call. From germline, CDR1 is SNHLY and CDR2 FYNNEI. This CDR3 spans 12 amino acids. Trimming removed 9 bases at V and 3 bases at J, with 11 bases between. The CDR3 here is CARKYRHTEAFF. The CDR3 bases are TGTGCCAGGAAGTACAGACACACTGAAGCTTTCTTT. Combining the CDR3 with reference TRBV2 and TRBJ1-1 gives the whole variable domain EPEVTQTPSHQVTQMGQEVILRCVPISNHLYFYWYRQILGQKVEFLVSFYNNEISEKSEIFDDQFSVERPDGSNFTLKIRSTKLEDSAMYFCARKYRHTEAFFGQGTRLTVV.

The chain recombines TRBV5-6 with TRBJ2-3; D ambiguous. Germline CDR1 is SGHDT and CDR2 is YYEEEE. V lost 0 bases to trimming and J lost 6 bases, with 8 bases between them. The CDR3 sequence is 13 residues long. The CDR3 region is CASSLATTDTQYF. Here the CDR3 DNA reads TGTGCCAGCAGCTTGGCAACTACCGATACGCAGTATTTT.

This chain connects TRBV28 to TRBJ2-5; D is perhaps TRBD2 (5 bases). The CDR3 is 14 amino acids. Between the trimmed V and J ends, which lost 6 bases and 1 base, there was a span of 12 bases. Germline V gene data show CDR1 as MDHEN and CDR2 as SYDVKM. In DNA form, the CDR3 reads TGTGCCAGCAGCCCGGGAATGAGCCAAGAGACCCAGTACTTC. Translated, it gives CASSPGMSQETQYF. Variable domain in full (rest from reference TRBV28 and TRBJ2-5): DVKVTQSSRYLVKRTGEKVFLECVQDMDHENMFWYRQDPGLGLRLIYFSYDVKMKEKGDIPEGYSVSREKKERFSLILESASTNQTSMYLCASSPGMSQETQYFGPGTRLLVL.

The chain uses TRBV24-1 and TRBJ2-5, with 7 bases aligning to TRBD2. V lost 3 bases and J lost 5; bases outside the gene matches: 8. The CDR3 covers 15 residues. Germline lookup yields CDR1 KGHDR and CDR2 SFDVKD. Here the CDR3 reads CATSDGRGGIETQYF. The CDR3 bases are TGTGCCACCAGTGATGGGCGGGGAGGGATTGAGACCCAGTACTTC.

V usage is TRBV30 and J usage is TRBJ2-6, with no clear D. The CDR3 covers 13 residues. CDR1 is GTSNPN, CDR2 SVGIG, per germline (reference sequence). Trimming took 8 bases from V and 0 from J, leaving 8 bases between them. This CDR3 is CASKYSGANVLTF. The CDR3 DNA reads TGTGCCAGCAAGTACTCTGGGGCCAACGTCCTGACTTTC. Using reference TRBV30 and TRBJ2-6 for the parts outside the CDR3, the full variable domain is SQTIHQWPATLVQPVGSPLSLECTVEGTSNPNLYWYRQAAGRGLQLLFYSVGIGQISSEVPQNLSASRPQDRQFILSSKKLLLSDSGFYLCASKYSGANVLTFGAGSRLTVL.

This chain uses TRBV6-5 with TRBJ1-3; perhaps TRBD1 as D (6 bases). CDR3 size: 15 residues. Germline lookup yields CDR1 MNHEY and CDR2 SVGAGI. V lost 5 bases, J lost 0 bases, and 11 bases lay in between. The CDR3 loop is CASSTAGDSGNTIYF. CDR3 nucleotide sequence: TGTGCCAGCAGTACCGCAGGGGACTCTGGAAACACCATATATTTT.

The rearrangement links TRBV10-3 to TRBJ1-2; possible D gene TRBD1, 6 bases. CDR1 is ENHRY, CDR2 SYGVKD, per germline. Trimming stripped 4 bases from V and 4 bases from J, with 7 bases between. The CDR3 has 12 amino acids. CDR3 protein: CAISGDTYGYTF. In DNA, the CDR3 is TGTGCCATCAGTGGGGACACCTATGGCTACACCTTC.